Following are 9 T cell receptor beta chains from one sample sequenced in a study of T cell responses to AZD1222 COVID-19 vaccine. Here immunoSEQ multiplex PCR was the method, and the copy in TCRdb shows in-frame clones only, minus some. This sample has 150,000 to 200,000 clones; around 90% occur once, and the top ten carry 2.5% to 3%. Sample: peripheral blood, taken on day 0 of AZD1222 vaccination. These receptors all stem from an adult in good health.

CDR3 DNA sequence: TGTGCCAGCCTGCTTGGAGGGACAGGGAAGCAGGATGAGCAGTTCTTC. Residues: CASLLGGTGKQDEQFF. This chain connects TRBV14 to TRBJ2-1; 9 nucleotides line up with TRBD1. Germline CDR1 is SGHDN and CDR2 is FVKESK. This CDR3 contains 16 residues. J was trimmed by 8 bases and V by 8 bases; bases with no gene match: 16.

The chain recombines TRBV30 with TRBJ1-1; D unresolved. Germline V gene data show CDR1 as GTSNPN and CDR2 as SVGIG (reference sequence). The V end was cut by 3 bases, the J end by 1 base, with 15 bases between. This CDR3 is 15 amino acids long. As DNA, the CDR3 is TGTGCCTGGAGGGATAAAGGACGGGGGAACACTGAAGCTTTCTTT. Protein sequence: CAWRDKGRGNTEAFF.

The chain is built from TRBV6-5 and TRBJ2-1, with D hard to call. Germline CDR1 is MNHEY and CDR2 is SVGAGI. The CDR3 extends over 15 amino acids. Trimming left V 0 bases short and J 4 bases short, with 10 bases between. In DNA, the CDR3 is TGTGCCAGCAGTTACTCGAATTCTGGATACAATGAGCAGTTCTTC. This codes for CASSYSNSGYNEQFF.

The chain carries TRBV19 and TRBJ1-4; D gene ambiguous. The CDR3 has 17 amino acids. V was clipped by 6 bases and J by 0 bases, with 17 bases between them. From germline, CDR1 is LNHDA and CDR2 SQIVND (reference sequence). Here the CDR3 DNA reads TGTGCCAGTAGCCCCTCTCCATCCCTTGCAACTAATGAAAAACTGTTTTTT. Protein product: CASSPSPSLATNEKLFF.

This clone was found once. The chain couples TRBV18 to TRBJ1-5; 8 bases fit TRBD1. Germline V gene sequence: CDR1 KGHSH, CDR2 LQKENI. The CDR3 covers 16 residues. The trim removed 3 bases at V and 3 bases at J, leaving 7 bases unmatched. This chain's CDR3 is CASSPRTGRDNQPQHF. DNA of the CDR3: TGTGCCAGCTCACCCCGGACAGGGAGGGACAATCAGCCCCAGCATTTT.

The rearrangement links TRBV6-5 to TRBJ2-7, with 9 bases matching TRBD2. This CDR3 is 15 amino acids long. Germline CDR1 reads MNHEY; CDR2 reads SVGAGI. Trimming at V came to 6 bases and at J to 4 bases, leaving 10 bases not matched to a gene. For the CDR3, the DNA is TGTGCCAGCAGGGCAAGACTAGCGGAGGTTTACGAGCAGTACTTC. Protein product: CASRARLAEVYEQYF.

The chain employs TRBV5-5 and TRBJ1-2; D gene uncertain. The germline gives CDR1 SGHKS, CDR2 YYEKEE (reference sequence). The CDR3 sequence is 16 residues long. The germline V and J ends were trimmed by 3 bases and 7 bases, with 22 bases remaining between them. In DNA form, the CDR3 reads TGTGCCAGCAGCTCCGATCCGGGTCTCCCCGGCGGTGGCTACACCTTC. Its protein is CASSSDPGLPGGGYTF.

The V call is TRBV5-4, the J call TRBJ1-2; D is possibly TRBD1 (6 bases). The CDR3 totals 14 residues. Germline CDR1 and CDR2: SGHNT and YYREEE (reference sequence). Deletions cut 1 base from V and 4 bases from J, with 11 bases between. CDR3 sequence (DNA): TGTGCCAGCAGCTTGCCGACAGGAATCTATGGCTACACCTTC. This encodes CASSLPTGIYGYTF. The whole variable domain, filled in from reference TRBV5-4 and TRBJ1-2, reads ETGVTQSPTHLIKTRGQQVTLRCSSQSGHNTVSWYQQALGQGPQFIFQYYREEENGRGNFPPRFSGLQFPNYSSELNVNALELDDSALYLCASSLPTGIYGYTFGSGTRLTVV.

The table lists this clone with a count of one. The rearrangement links TRBV3-1 (or the pseudogene TRBV3-2) to TRBJ1-2; no firm D call. CDR1 LGHDT and CDR2 YNNKEL come from the germline V gene (reference sequence). The CDR3 covers 16 residues. Trimming took 5 bases from V and 4 from J, leaving 20 bases between them. This chain's CDR3 is CASSAPYGGLGYGYTF. The CDR3 DNA sequence: TGTGCCAGCAGCGCGCCCTACGGCGGCTTAGGCTATGGCTACACCTTC.